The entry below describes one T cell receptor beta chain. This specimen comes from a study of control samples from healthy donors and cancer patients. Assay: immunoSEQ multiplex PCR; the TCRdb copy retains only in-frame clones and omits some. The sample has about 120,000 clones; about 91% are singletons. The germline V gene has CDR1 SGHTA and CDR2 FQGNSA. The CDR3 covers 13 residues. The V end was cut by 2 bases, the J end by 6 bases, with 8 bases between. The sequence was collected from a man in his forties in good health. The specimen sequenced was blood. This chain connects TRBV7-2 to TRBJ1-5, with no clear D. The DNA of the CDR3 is TGTGCCAGCAGCTTAAGGTTCGGTCAGCCCCAGCATTTT. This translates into CASSLRFGQPQHF.